This TCR beta chain stems from a study of shared clonotypes between healthy human individuals. Study-wide findings and caveats: Blood was the sole source, and tissue repertoires probably differ.

CDR1 and CDR2 from the germline V gene are MDHEN and SYDVKM. This CDR3 has 17 amino acids. Trimming cost V 4 bases and J 5 bases, with 20 bases left between them. Some clones are missing from TCRdb's copy, which holds only in-frame ones; the method was immunoSEQ multiplex PCR. The sample shows roughly 2.5 million clones, around 90% of them seen only once. Naive CD4+ cells were CD45RA-selected; the remaining cells were memory. Details on this clone: What it binds is not known.

Input material: naive CD4+ T cells sorted from blood. Sample subset: CD45RA+ positively selected. The genes are TRBV28 and TRBJ1-4, with a tentative D call TRBD1 (5 bases). The receptor comes from a man aged 18-30 years in good health. This CDR3 is CASSSPSRGGWNEKLFF. As DNA, the CDR3 is TGTGCCAGCAGTTCACCATCGAGGGGAGGGTGGAATGAAAAACTGTTTTTT.